The T cell receptor beta chain described here comes from a study of blood T cell repertoires in COVID-19. Libraries were prepared by immunoSEQ multiplex PCR; TCRdb keeps only in-frame clonotypes and omits some of them. This table has roughly 250,000 clones, approximately 85% appearing once. The CDR3 totals 16 residues. Germline CDR1 MNHEY, CDR2 SMNVEV (reference sequence). Germline trimming cut 3 bases from V and 7 bases from J; bases unmatched to any gene: 14. Sequencing was performed on PBMCs or T cells enriched from blood (not recorded which). The chain recombines TRBV27 with TRBJ2-5; 7 nucleotides line up with TRBD2. This clonotype originated in a woman between 45 and 65 years old who had recovered from COVID-19. Written as DNA, the CDR3 is TGTGCCAGCAGTTTGGAAGCCAGCGGGACTTCTGGGACCCAGTACTTC. This translates into CASSLEASGTSGTQYF.